A selection of T cell receptor beta chains follows, all from one sample in a study of cytomegalovirus exposure and HLA in healthy donors. Clones were read by immunoSEQ multiplex PCR, and TCRdb kept only the in-frame ones, dropping some. The sample contains 150,000 to 200,000 clones, roughly 77% of which appear only once. The sequenced material came from PBMCs. These receptor sequences come from a woman aged 30 to 39 in good health and CMV-seronegative. Each CDR3 is given with its conserved first and last residue. D genes are given only for firm matches. A row's size may be missing; if present it is once, few, many or a size class.

J gene: TRBJ1-1; CDR3 length: 14; clone size: -; D gene: -; V gene: TRBV7-6; CDR3 DNA: TGTGCCAGCAGCTTAGAGTTGGCCAACACTGAAGCTTTCTTT; CDR3 protein: CASSLELANTEAFF
J gene: TRBJ2-1; CDR3 length: 13; clone size: once; D gene: TRBD2; V gene: TRBV13; CDR3 DNA: TGTGCCAGCAGCTTAGGACTAGCGGGGGGGAAGTTCTTC; CDR3 protein: CASSLGLAGGKFF
J gene: TRBJ2-5; CDR3 length: 16; clone size: -; D gene: TRBD2; V gene: TRBV10-3; CDR3 DNA: TGTGCCATCAGTGAGGCGGGGGGGGCGAACCAAGAGACCCAGTACTTC; CDR3 protein: CAISEAGGANQETQYF
J gene: TRBJ1-4; CDR3 length: 18; clone size: -; D gene: TRBD1; V gene: TRBV28; CDR3 DNA: TGTGCCAGCAGACTCCAGGGGGCCTCCAGGGCAAGTAATGAAAAACTGTTTTTT; CDR3 protein: CASRLQGASRASNEKLFF
J gene: TRBJ2-7; CDR3 length: 12; clone size: -; D gene: -; V gene: TRBV7-2; CDR3 DNA: TGTGCCAGCAGCTTAGAAGACAGGAAGCAGTACTTC; CDR3 protein: CASSLEDRKQYF
J gene: TRBJ1-5; CDR3 length: 15; clone size: -; D gene: TRBD1; V gene: TRBV2; CDR3 DNA: TGTGCCAGCAGGGACAGGGGGCTCGGCAATCAGCCCCAGCATTTT; CDR3 protein: CASRDRGLGNQPQHF
J gene: TRBJ1-1; CDR3 length: 11; clone size: -; D gene: -; V gene: TRBV30; CDR3 DNA: TGTGCCTGGAGTTGGGCAGGTGAGGCTTTCTTT; CDR3 protein: CAWSWAGEAFF
J gene: TRBJ2-2; CDR3 length: 12; clone size: -; D gene: TRBD1; V gene: TRBV29-1; CDR3 DNA: TGCAGCGTGGACAGGGTGGGCGGGGAGCTGTTTTTT; CDR3 protein: CSVDRVGGELFF
J gene: TRBJ2-2; CDR3 length: 19; clone size: -; D gene: -; V gene: TRBV10-1; CDR3 DNA: TGCGCCAGCAGTGAGTCCCTCCTACATTTGGGCGCGAACACCGGGGAGCTGTTTTTT; CDR3 protein: CASSESLLHLGANTGELFF
J gene: TRBJ2-1; CDR3 length: 17; clone size: -; D gene: TRBD2; V gene: TRBV9; CDR3 DNA: TGTGCCAGCAGCGTAGGTTCCAGCGGGGGGCAATACAATGAGCAGTTCTTC; CDR3 protein: CASSVGSSGGQYNEQFF
J gene: TRBJ2-3; CDR3 length: 17; clone size: -; D gene: -; V gene: TRBV5-4; CDR3 DNA: TGTGCCAGCAGACGGGGGACGGCGGGACCTGGCACAGATACGCAGTATTTT; CDR3 protein: CASRRGTAGPGTDTQYF
J gene: TRBJ1-3; CDR3 length: 14; clone size: once; D gene: -; V gene: TRBV28; CDR3 DNA: TGTGCCAGCAGCGCAACAGGGATAGGAAACACCATATATTTT; CDR3 protein: CASSATGIGNTIYF
J gene: TRBJ2-2; CDR3 length: 19; clone size: once; D gene: -; V gene: TRBV2; CDR3 DNA: TGTGCCAGCAGTGTAGACCCCCGCGGTCGGGAGAGAAACACCGGGGAGCTGTTTTTT; CDR3 protein: CASSVDPRGRERNTGELFF
J gene: TRBJ2-7; CDR3 length: 18; clone size: once; D gene: -; V gene: TRBV21-1; CDR3 DNA: TGTGCCAGCAGCAAAAAGAAAGACACCTACCCGAATGCCTACGAGCAGTACTTC; CDR3 protein: CASSKKKDTYPNAYEQYF
J gene: TRBJ2-1; CDR3 length: 16; clone size: -; D gene: TRBD2; V gene: TRBV2; CDR3 DNA: TGTGCCAGCAGTCCCCTGACTAGCGGGGGGGTGGGGGAGCAGTTCTTC; CDR3 protein: CASSPLTSGGVGEQFF
J gene: TRBJ2-5; CDR3 length: 12; clone size: -; D gene: -; V gene: TRBV30; CDR3 DNA: TGTGCCTGGAGTACAGGGCGAGAGACCCAGTACTTC; CDR3 protein: CAWSTGRETQYF
J gene: TRBJ2-3; CDR3 length: 15; clone size: -; D gene: -; V gene: TRBV11-2; CDR3 DNA: TGTGCCAGCAGCTCCGGAGGGGGACAGATCGATACGCAGTATTTT; CDR3 protein: CASSSGGGQIDTQYF
J gene: TRBJ1-2; CDR3 length: 14; clone size: -; D gene: TRBD1; V gene: TRBV7-2; CDR3 DNA: TGTGCCAGCAGCTTAGACCGGACAGGAGGTGGCTACACCTTC; CDR3 protein: CASSLDRTGGGYTF
J gene: TRBJ1-2; CDR3 length: 16; clone size: -; D gene: TRBD1; V gene: TRBV5-1; CDR3 DNA: TGCGCCAGCAGCCTGGGACAGGGAGTGGTGAGGGATGGCTACACCTTC; CDR3 protein: CASSLGQGVVRDGYTF
J gene: TRBJ2-3; CDR3 length: 15; clone size: -; D gene: -; V gene: TRBV7-6; CDR3 DNA: TGTGCCAGCAGCTTAGGGGGGCGTAAACCAGATACGCAGTATTTT; CDR3 protein: CASSLGGRKPDTQYF
J gene: TRBJ1-2; CDR3 length: 14; clone size: -; D gene: TRBD1; V gene: TRBV5-1; CDR3 DNA: TGCGCCAGCAGCTTGGGACAGGGGGAATATGGCTACACCTTC; CDR3 protein: CASSLGQGEYGYTF
J gene: TRBJ1-4; CDR3 length: 15; clone size: -; D gene: TRBD1; V gene: TRBV2; CDR3 DNA: TGTGCCAGCAGTCGGACAGGGGACTCTAATGAAAAACTGTTTTTT; CDR3 protein: CASSRTGDSNEKLFF
J gene: TRBJ2-1; CDR3 length: 15; clone size: -; D gene: -; V gene: TRBV19; CDR3 DNA: TGTGCCAGTAGGTTGGACAGAGGTTCTTACAATGAGCAGTTCTTC; CDR3 protein: CASRLDRGSYNEQFF
J gene: TRBJ1-1; CDR3 length: 15; clone size: -; D gene: -; V gene: TRBV18; CDR3 DNA: TGTGCCAGCTCACCCCCCTCGGGGGGCAACACTGAAGCTTTCTTT; CDR3 protein: CASSPPSGGNTEAFF
J gene: TRBJ1-1; CDR3 length: 14; clone size: -; D gene: TRBD1; V gene: TRBV9; CDR3 DNA: TGTGCCAGCAGCGTCCCGGGACAGGGGGCTGAAGCTTTCTTT; CDR3 protein: CASSVPGQGAEAFF
J gene: TRBJ2-7; CDR3 length: 14; clone size: once; D gene: TRBD1; V gene: TRBV9; CDR3 DNA: TGTGCCAGCAGCCCCGGGACAGGGTCGGCCGAGCAGTACTTC; CDR3 protein: CASSPGTGSAEQYF
J gene: TRBJ2-5; CDR3 length: 14; clone size: -; D gene: -; V gene: TRBV5-1; CDR3 DNA: TGCGCCAGCAGGAGGGGGACCCCGGACGAGACCCAGTACTTC; CDR3 protein: CASRRGTPDETQYF
J gene: TRBJ2-5; CDR3 length: 14; clone size: -; D gene: -; V gene: TRBV4-1; CDR3 DNA: TGCGCCAGCAGCCAAGACAGGGGCCAAGAGACCCAGTACTTC; CDR3 protein: CASSQDRGQETQYF
J gene: TRBJ2-7; CDR3 length: 16; clone size: -; D gene: TRBD2; V gene: TRBV29-1; CDR3 DNA: TGCAGCGTTGAAGATGCGACTAGCGGGGGATCCTACGAGCAGTACTTC; CDR3 protein: CSVEDATSGGSYEQYF
J gene: TRBJ2-5; CDR3 length: 16; clone size: -; D gene: TRBD2; V gene: TRBV10-2; CDR3 DNA: TGCGCCAGCAGGGAGGGACTAGCGGGGGTCAGGGAGACCCAGTACTTC; CDR3 protein: CASREGLAGVRETQYF
J gene: TRBJ1-2; CDR3 length: 16; clone size: -; D gene: -; V gene: TRBV5-6; CDR3 DNA: TGTGCCAGCAGCTTGGGGCCGCGACAAGCTAACTATGGCTACACCTTC; CDR3 protein: CASSLGPRQANYGYTF
J gene: TRBJ1-5; CDR3 length: 15; clone size: -; D gene: -; V gene: TRBV5-1; CDR3 DNA: TGCGCCAGCAGCTTGGCCGGGCAGGGGAATCAGCCCCAGCATTTT; CDR3 protein: CASSLAGQGNQPQHF